The 22 T cell receptor beta chains below were found in one sample sequenced in a study of monozygotic twins with cystic fibrosis. Assay: immunoSEQ multiplex PCR; the TCRdb copy retains only in-frame clones and omits some. The data contain about 24,000 clones, approximately 90% of them singletons. Sequenced: blood. The receptors derive from a woman in her 30s with cystic fibrosis.

The chain couples TRBV29-1 to TRBJ2-1, with D perhaps TRBD2 (5 bases). The ends were cut back, 4 bases at V and 4 bases at J, with 14 bases in the middle. This CDR3 contains 14 residues. The germline gives CDR1 SQVTM, CDR2 ANQGSEA. DNA for the CDR3: TGCAGCGTTGGATTTATACCGGGGTACAATGAGCAGTTCTTC. It translates to CSVGFIPGYNEQFF.

The chain couples TRBV7-9 to TRBJ2-5; TRBD2 matches at 8 bases. Germline V lookup: CDR1 SEHNR, CDR2 FQNEAQ (reference sequence). V lost 5 bases to trimming and J lost 2 bases; unmatched junction nucleotides: 7. The length of the CDR3 is 15 residues. The chain's CDR3 is CASSPGAGGQETQYF. CDR3 bases: TGTGCCAGCAGCCCAGGGGCGGGGGGTCAAGAGACCCAGTACTTC. Using reference TRBV7-9 and TRBJ2-5 for the parts outside the CDR3, the full variable domain is DTGVSQNPRHKITKRGQNVTFRCDPISEHNRLYWYRQTLGQGPEFLTYFQNEAQLEKSRLLSDRFSAERPKGSFSTLEIQRTEQGDSAMYLCASSPGAGGQETQYFGPGTRLLVL.

The CDR3 DNA reads TGTGCCACCAGCGGGGGGTGGACGGGTAAAAAACTGTTTTTT. It is translated as CATSGGWTGKKLFF. The rearrangement links TRBV15 to TRBJ1-4; D might be TRBD1 (5 bases). Germline-derived CDR1 and CDR2 are LNHNV and YYDKDF (reference sequence). Trimming cost V 5 bases and J 9 bases, with 16 bases left between them. The CDR3 totals 14 residues. The entire variable domain, with the rest obtained from reference TRBV15 and TRBJ1-4, is as follows: DAMVIQNPRYQVTQFGKPVTLSCSQTLNHNVMYWYQQKSSQAPKLLFHYYDKDFNNEADTPDNFQSRRPNTSFCFLDIRSPGLGDTAMYLCATSGGWTGKKLFFGSGTQLSVL.

V and J are TRBV6-1 and TRBJ2-7; D not certain. V gave up 8 bases and J gave up 3 bases, with 11 bases separating them. The CDR3 has 12 residues. CDR1 and CDR2 (germline): MNHNS, SASEGT. The CDR3 sequence is CASSPGYYEQYF. The CDR3 DNA sequence: TGTGCCAGCTCACCGGGCTACTACGAGCAGTACTTC.

This clone was observed a handful of times. This chain uses TRBV5-1 with TRBJ2-7; no clear D. Germline loops: CDR1 SGHRS, CDR2 YFSETQ. Trimming stripped 0 bases from V and 2 bases from J, with 9 bases between. CDR3 length: 14 residues. CDR3 DNA sequence: TGCGCCAGCAGCTTGGCCGCCGGAGCCTACGAGCAGTACTTC. This encodes CASSLAAGAYEQYF.

The chain couples TRBV28 to TRBJ2-7, with TRBD2 matching over 10 bases. The germline CDR1 and CDR2 sequences are MDHEN and SYDVKM. The CDR3 consists of 15 residues. V shed 5 bases, J shed 6 bases, and the junction held 10 bases outside the gene matches. CDR3 in amino acids: CASSESGGAVSEQYF. The CDR3 nucleotides read TGTGCCAGCAGTGAAAGCGGGGGGGCCGTTAGCGAGCAGTACTTC.

The rearrangement joins TRBV27 to TRBJ1-2, with unresolved D. Trimming pared 6 bases from V and 2 bases from J, leaving 10 bases between. The CDR3 totals 13 residues. The germline CDR1 and CDR2 sequences are MNHEY and SMNVEV (reference sequence). DNA for the CDR3: TGTGCCAGCAGCCTTAGCCGCAACTATGGCTACACCTTC. Its protein product is CASSLSRNYGYTF.

The CDR3 is CASSSMGQGYEQYF. The CDR3 DNA reads TGTGCCAGCAGCTCCATGGGACAGGGGTACGAGCAGTACTTC. V and J are TRBV7-2 and TRBJ2-7; TRBD1 matches at 10 bases. The germline V gene has CDR1 SGHTA and CDR2 FQGNSA. V shed 4 bases, J shed 4 bases, and the junction held 4 bases outside the gene matches. This CDR3 contains 14 residues.

The J gene is TRBJ1-1, the V gene TRBV10-3; 8 bases are a match to TRBD1. Unmatched junction bases numbered 1, after V lost 4 bases and J lost 0 bases. This CDR3 has 14 amino acids. The germline CDR1 and CDR2 sequences are ENHRY and SYGVKD. The CDR3 DNA is TGTGCCATCAGTGGACAGGGGTTGAACACTGAAGCTTTCTTT. Translating gives CAISGQGLNTEAFF.

The chain uses TRBV14 and TRBJ2-3; D possibly matches TRBD1 or TRBD2 (6 bases each). This CDR3 contains 17 residues. Trimming removed 2 bases at V and 4 bases at J, with 19 bases between. CDR1 SGHDN and CDR2 FVKESK come from the germline V gene. Written as DNA, the CDR3 is TGTGCCAGCAGCCAACGCCCGCAGGGGAGGTTCGCAGATACGCAGTATTTT. Its protein product is CASSQRPQGRFADTQYF.

The chain combines TRBV5-1 with TRBJ2-3; D ambiguous. Germline V lookup: CDR1 SGHRS, CDR2 YFSETQ. The V end lost 1 base, the J end lost 4 bases, and 10 bases lay between the germline ends. This CDR3 has 14 amino acids. This chain's CDR3 is CASSLSPLSDTQYF. Here the CDR3 DNA reads TGCGCCAGCAGCTTGTCACCTCTATCAGATACGCAGTATTTT.

The chain uses TRBV5-1 and TRBJ2-1, with D perhaps matching TRBD2 (7 bases). V shed 6 bases and J shed 6 bases, with 16 bases lying between them. Germline V gene lookup returns CDR1 SGHRS and CDR2 YFSETQ. The CDR3 spans 14 residues. The DNA of the CDR3 is TGCGCCAGCACAAAACGGGGGGCGGTCAATGAGCAGTTCTTC. Translation: CASTKRGAVNEQFF.

The rearrangement uses TRBV6-1 and TRBJ2-7; no clear D gene. This CDR3 is 14 amino acids long. V was cut by 2 bases and J by 1 base, with 9 bases left in between. In germline, CDR1 is MNHNS, CDR2 SASEGT. CDR3 sequence reads: CASSEHSSSYEQYF. Here the CDR3 DNA reads TGTGCCAGCAGTGAACACAGCAGTTCCTACGAGCAGTACTTC.

V is TRBV27 and J is TRBJ2-7; perhaps D is TRBD1 or TRBD2 (6 bases each). Trimming pared 2 bases from V and 5 bases from J, leaving 19 bases between. Germline CDR1 and CDR2: MNHEY and SMNVEV (reference sequence). The CDR3 covers 16 residues. CDR3 DNA: TGTGCCAGCAGTTTAACGGGGGCGGATGAGCTGGACGAGCAGTACTTC. It translates to CASSLTGADELDEQYF.

This chain connects TRBV7-9 to TRBJ2-5; TRBD1 matches 7 bases. J was trimmed by 5 bases and V by 5 bases; bases with no gene match: 8. The CDR3 loop spans 14 amino acids. The germline gives CDR1 SEHNR, CDR2 FQNEAQ (reference sequence). In DNA form, the CDR3 reads TGTGCCAGCAGCCCCCGGGACAGTACGGAGACCCAGTACTTC. Translated, it gives CASSPRDSTETQYF.

V is TRBV28 and J is TRBJ1-4, with D tentatively TRBD1 (5 bases). The CDR3 runs to 12 residues. From germline, CDR1 is MDHEN and CDR2 SYDVKM. The ends were cut back, 6 bases at V and 8 bases at J, with 10 bases in the middle. CDR3 nucleotide sequence: TGTGCCAGCAGCGTTCGGGGGGAAAAACTGTTTTTT. It translates to CASSVRGEKLFF.

The V gene is TRBV7-6, the J gene TRBJ2-1; no definite D call. V was cut by 5 bases and J by 0 bases, with 20 bases left in between. The CDR3 sequence is 18 residues long. Germline CDR1 and CDR2: SGHVS and FNYEAQ. CDR3 DNA: TGTGCCAGCAGCCTCTCTGGGGTCGGAGACGTCTCCTACAATGAGCAGTTCTTC. It specifies CASSLSGVGDVSYNEQFF. Drawing the rest from reference TRBV7-6 and TRBJ2-1, the complete variable domain is GAGVSQSPRYKVTKRGQDVALRCDPISGHVSLYWYRQALGQGPEFLTYFNYEAQQDKSGLPNDRFSAERPEGSISTLTIQRTEQRDSAMYRCASSLSGVGDVSYNEQFFGPGTRLTVL.

The chain couples TRBV21-1 to TRBJ1-2; TRBD1, as called in the table, went unchecked against the DNA. TRBV21-1 is termed a pseudogene. This CDR3 is built from 14 residues. The CDR3 spells CASSRDDTEHGYTF. The CDR3 region has the DNA TGTGCCAGCAGTCGAGATGACACTGAACATGGCTACACCTTC.

This clone has only a few counts. J is TRBJ2-7 and V is TRBV5-1; D tentatively reads TRBD1 or TRBD2 (6 bases each). Trimming removed 4 bases from V and 5 bases from J, with 13 bases in between. The germline V gene has CDR1 SGHRS and CDR2 YFSETQ. This CDR3 spans 13 amino acids. The CDR3 loop is CASSSRGTHEQYF. CDR3 sequence (DNA): TGCGCCAGCAGCAGCCGGGGGACACACGAGCAGTACTTC.

J is TRBJ1-4 and V is TRBV5-1, with a weak D call TRBD1 (6 bases). Between the trimmed V and J ends, which lost 4 bases and 2 bases, there was a span of 12 bases. The CDR3 runs to 15 residues. Germline CDR1 reads SGHRS; CDR2 reads YFSETQ. DNA for the CDR3: TGCGCCAGCAGCAAAACAGGGAAGACTAATGAAAAACTGTTTTTT. Translating gives CASSKTGKTNEKLFF. The full variable domain, rest sourced from reference TRBV5-1 and TRBJ1-4, is KAGVTQTPRYLIKTRGQQVTLSCSPISGHRSVSWYQQTPGQGLQFLFEYFSETQRNKGNFPGRFSGRQFSNSRSEMNVSTLELGDSALYLCASSKTGKTNEKLFFGSGTQLSVL.

The CDR3 sequence: CASSLVGAAGNTIYF. The CDR3 region has the DNA TGTGCCAGCAGCTTGGTAGGGGCGGCCGGAAACACCATATATTTT. The rearrangement links TRBV5-6 to TRBJ1-3; D is possibly TRBD1 (5 bases). Germline CDR1 and CDR2: SGHDT and YYEEEE. This CDR3 region has 15 residues. V was pared by 0 bases and J by 4 bases, with 11 bases between.

The chain carries TRBV4-1 and TRBJ1-1; 12 bases fit TRBD1. This CDR3 region has 17 residues. Germline CDR1 and CDR2: MGHRA and YSYEKL. J lost 1 base, V lost 1 base, and 4 bases had no gene match. CDR3 sequence: CASSQVPGQGANTEAFF. Here the CDR3 DNA reads TGCGCCAGCAGCCAAGTCCCGGGACAGGGGGCGAACACTGAAGCTTTCTTT.